This T cell receptor beta chain was identified during a study of OX40 agonist ivuxolimab in advanced cancers. The method was immunoSEQ multiplex PCR; TCRdb's version includes in-frame clones alone and lacks a portion of them. This table holds around 69,000 clones, around nine tenths found once. V trimming: 1 base; J trimming: 1 base; junction bases outside the gene matches: 1. CDR3 size: 16 residues. The germline gives CDR1 KGHSH, CDR2 LQKENI. The sequencing here drew on CD4+ or CD8+ T cells sorted from blood, taken in a trial of the OX40 agonist ivuxolimab. J is TRBJ2-6 and V is TRBV18; TRBD1 aligns across 7 bases. The origin of this receptor is an adult with an advanced solid tumor such as melanoma, head and neck, liver or kidney cancer. The CDR3 protein is CASSPQGASGANVLTF. CDR3 DNA: TGTGCCAGCTCACCACAGGGGGCGTCTGGGGCCAACGTCCTGACTTTC.